This T cell receptor beta chain came from a study of blood T cell repertoires in COVID-19. Study information: Samples came from the United States, Italy and Spain, spanning acute and convalescent COVID-19.

In the original workflow: Reference gene primer amplification gave nucleated cell count estimates. TCRdb's copy holds only in-frame clones and misses some; the assay was immunoSEQ multiplex PCR. That table is the source of V, J and clone size, and D and trimming were worked out from the DNA. Among about 74,000 clones listed, 84% were seen once. From germline, CDR1 is LNHDA and CDR2 SQIVND (reference sequence). V lost 8 bases to trimming and J lost 2 bases, with 13 bases between them. The CDR3 is 13 amino acids. This receptor was obtained from a man aged 50-60 years with active COVID-19. Sequencing was performed on peripheral blood. V gene TRBV19 combines with J gene TRBJ2-7; D perhaps matches TRBD2 (5 bases). The DNA for the CDR3 is TGTGCCAGTGCTCCGGACTCTACCTACGAGCAGTACTTC. Encoded protein: CASAPDSTYEQYF.